These T cell receptor beta chains were read from a single sample in a study of cytomegalovirus exposure and HLA in healthy donors. Only in-frame clones appear in the TCRdb table, and some are missing; sequencing was by immunoSEQ multiplex PCR. The sample yields about 110,000 clones, approximately 78% seen once. What was sequenced was PBMCs. These receptors all come from a man younger than 45 in good health and CMV-seropositive. The CDR3 runs from the conserved cysteine through the conserved F or W. A D gene is named only where the DNA matches it firmly. Clone size is shown for a subset of rows, as once, few, many or a class of expanded clone.

abundance	v_gene	j_gene	d_gene	CDR3nt	CDR3aa
.	TRBV10-3	TRBJ2-3	.	TGTGCCATCAGTGGAGGGGGGGCGAGTTCTAGCACAGATACGCAGTATTTT	CAISGGGASSSTDTQYF
.	TRBV29-1	TRBJ1-2	TRBD1	TGCAGCGTTGAAGTCGACAGGGGGCGTCCTTGGTCCTATGGCTACACCTTC	CSVEVDRGRPWSYGYTF
.	TRBV18	TRBJ2-3	TRBD1	TGTGCCAGCTCACTTTTCGGTCAGGGGGCAGATACGCAGTATTTT	CASSLFGQGADTQYF
.	TRBV7-9	TRBJ2-2	.	TGTGCCAGCGAGGGGCTGTTTTTT	CASEGLFF
once	TRBV28	TRBJ1-5	.	TGTGCCAGCAGTCCAGCCCGACAGGCCGTACCCCAGCATTTT	CASSPARQAVPQHF
.	TRBV27	TRBJ2-7	.	TGTGCCAGCAGTCGGATAGGGGGGGGGCAGTACTTC	CASSRIGGGQYF
.	TRBV7-3	TRBJ2-2	TRBD1	TGTGCCAGCAGCCCGACAGGGACCGGGGAGCTGTTTTTT	CASSPTGTGELFF
.	TRBV5-1	TRBJ2-7	TRBD1	TGCGCCAGCAGCTTGGGTGGGACAGGGGGTCCCTACGAGCAGTACTTC	CASSLGGTGGPYEQYF
.	TRBV5-5	TRBJ1-2	.	TGTGCCAGCAACCAACAGGGTGGAGGCTACACCTTC	CASNQQGGGYTF
.	TRBV2	TRBJ1-1	.	TGTGCCAGCAGTGTCGAGGGGGGGGGCAACACTGAAGCTTTCTTT	CASSVEGGGNTEAFF
.	TRBV7-8	TRBJ2-2	.	TGTGCCAGCAGCTCCTTACTAGTGCTGGGGGAGCTGTTTTTT	CASSSLLVLGELFF
.	TRBV7-9	TRBJ1-1	.	TGTGCCAGCGCAGGGACTGAAGCTTTCTTT	CASAGTEAFF
.	TRBV2	TRBJ2-4	TRBD1	TGTGCCAGCAGCTCCCGGGACAGGGCGACTACGGAGGCCAAAAACATTCAGTACTTC	CASSSRDRATTEAKNIQYF
.	TRBV9	TRBJ1-3	TRBD1	TGTGCCAGCAGCGTCGGGACAGGGGTAGGAAACACCATATATTTT	CASSVGTGVGNTIYF
.	TRBV5-1	TRBJ2-1	TRBD1	TGCGCCAGCAGCTTGGGGCCGATGGGACAGGGGGACAATGAGCAGTTCTTC	CASSLGPMGQGDNEQFF
.	TRBV5-8	TRBJ1-1	TRBD1	TGTGCCAGCAGCTCTTTACAGGGGTCACACACTGAAGCTTTCTTT	CASSSLQGSHTEAFF
once	TRBV14	TRBJ1-2	.	TGTGCCAGCAGCCAAGTTAGGGGATTCTATGGCTACACCTTC	CASSQVRGFYGYTF
.	TRBV27	TRBJ2-2	TRBD2	TGTGCCAGCAGACCCGAGTCAGGGCTAGCGGGACTGAACACCGGGGAGCTGTTTTTT	CASRPESGLAGLNTGELFF
.	TRBV7-3	TRBJ1-2	.	TGTGCCAGCAGCTTCAACAGTAACTATGGCTACACCTTC	CASSFNSNYGYTF
.	TRBV29-1	TRBJ2-4	TRBD2	TGCAGCGTTGAATCGACTAGCGGATTCGGCATTCAGTACTTC	CSVESTSGFGIQYF
.	TRBV5-1	TRBJ1-2	TRBD1	TGCGCCAGCAGCTTAAATGTTCCGGGACAGGGGTGGTACTATGGCTACACCTTC	CASSLNVPGQGWYYGYTF
.	TRBV7-3	TRBJ2-7	.	TGTGCCAGCAGTCCTTACTACGAGCAGTACTTC	CASSPYYEQYF
.	TRBV15	TRBJ1-5	.	TGTGCCACCAACCCAGGTCCAGGGATCAATCAGCCCCAGCATTTT	CATNPGPGINQPQHF
once	TRBV5-4	TRBJ2-2	TRBD2	TGTGCCAGCAGCCGGGGGGGAGTCCGCACCGGGGAGCTGTTTTTT	CASSRGGVRTGELFF
once	TRBV4-1	TRBJ2-2	TRBD2	TGCGCCAGCAGCCGCCCATTGAGGGGCGGGAGTAGCGGCGGGGAGCTGTTTTTT	CASSRPLRGGSSGGELFF
.	TRBV9	TRBJ2-5	.	TGTGCCAGCAGCCAGAGGACAGCGAACCAAGAGACCCAGTACTTC	CASSQRTANQETQYF
.	TRBV10-3	TRBJ1-2	.	TGTGCCATCAGCTTGGAGAAGGCGTTTGGCTACACCTTC	CAISLEKAFGYTF
.	TRBV28	TRBJ2-7	.	TGTGCCAGCAGTTTCGAGCAGGGGCTGCCCTACGAGCAGTACTTC	CASSFEQGLPYEQYF
.	TRBV5-1	TRBJ1-1	.	TGCGCCAGCAGCCCGTCGGGACGGGGGAACACTGAAGCTTCCTTT	CASSPSGRGNTEASF
.	TRBV7-8	TRBJ2-1	.	TGTGCCAGCAGCTTAGATCGTATGGGTAGCGCCAACAATGAGCAGTTCTTC	CASSLDRMGSANNEQFF
.	TRBV27	TRBJ1-5	.	TGTGCCAGCAGTTTACGACAGAGTAATCAGCCCCAGCATTTT	CASSLRQSNQPQHF
.	TRBV19	TRBJ2-2	.	TGTGCCAGTAGATCCGTTCGACTCGGGGTCGGACCAACGAACACCGGGGAGCTGTTTTTT	CASRSVRLGVGPTNTGELFF
.	TRBV2	TRBJ1-2	.	TGTGCCAGCAGGCCGACGGGGGGCTACACCTTC	CASRPTGGYTF
.	TRBV5-1	TRBJ2-6	.	TGCGCCAGCAGCTTAAGGAGCTCTGGGGCCAACGTCCTGACTTTC	CASSLRSSGANVLTF
.	TRBV10-1	TRBJ2-7	.	TGCGCCAGCAGTTCCGGACAGTCCTCCGCCTACGAGCAGTACTTC	CASSSGQSSAYEQYF
.	TRBV6-5	TRBJ2-2	.	TGTGCCAGCAGTTACAAGGAGGGTCACGGGGAGCTGTTTTTT	CASSYKEGHGELFF
.	TRBV7-2	TRBJ2-3	TRBD1	TGTGCCAGCAGCTTACTGACAGGGGGCCCAGATACGCAGTATTTT	CASSLLTGGPDTQYF
.	TRBV5-4	TRBJ2-3	.	TGTGCCAGCAGCTTGGCCGGGGGCACAGATACGCAGTATTTT	CASSLAGGTDTQYF
.	TRBV2	TRBJ2-5	TRBD2	TGTGCCAGCAACCCAGCGGGAGTAGAGACCCAGTACTTC	CASNPAGVETQYF
.	TRBV13	TRBJ1-1	.	TGTGCCAGCAGCCCAGGGAGGGCTGAAGCTTTCTTT	CASSPGRAEAFF
.	TRBV5-6	TRBJ2-1	.	TGTGCCAGCAGCCCCAGGGTGGGCAATGAGCAGTTCTTC	CASSPRVGNEQFF
.	TRBV28	TRBJ2-1	TRBD2	TGTGCCAGCAGTTTTGTTATGGGGGGGAACAATGAGCAGTTCTTC	CASSFVMGGNNEQFF
.	TRBV6-1	TRBJ1-5	TRBD1	TGTGCCAGCAGTGCCCGGACGGGACAGCTAGATCAGCCCCAGCATTTT	CASSARTGQLDQPQHF
.	TRBV2	TRBJ1-6	.	TGTGCCAGCAACCTAAATAATTCACCCCTCCACTTT	CASNLNNSPLHF
.	TRBV29-1	TRBJ2-7	TRBD1	TGCAGCGTTGTTCCCCGGGACAGGGTGAGCGAGCAGTACTTC	CSVVPRDRVSEQYF
.	TRBV6-4	TRBJ2-3	.	TGTGCCAGCAGTGGAGAATCAGGGGGGACAGATACGCAGTATTTT	CASSGESGGTDTQYF
.	TRBV5-1	TRBJ2-7	TRBD2	TGCGCCAGCAGCTTGGGGAGCGGGGGGGCAATGAAGCAGTACTTC	CASSLGSGGAMKQYF
.	TRBV4-2	TRBJ2-5	TRBD2	TGTGCCAGCAGCCAACGTGGCGGGGGGACCCAAGAGACCCAGTACTTC	CASSQRGGGTQETQYF
.	TRBV15	TRBJ2-1	TRBD2	TGTGCCACCAGCAGAGATGGGCTAGCGGGAGTGGATGAGCAGTTCTTC	CATSRDGLAGVDEQFF
.	TRBV5-1	TRBJ1-3	TRBD1	TGCGCCAGCAGCTCGACAGGGTTGACTGGAAACACCATATATTTT	CASSSTGLTGNTIYF
.	TRBV29-1	TRBJ1-4	.	TGCAGCGTTACAAAGACCGGGACACCTGAAAAACTGTTTTTT	CSVTKTGTPEKLFF
.	TRBV6-5	TRBJ1-2	.	TGTGCCAGCAGTTACTCGAATCTAGGCTATGGCTACACCTTC	CASSYSNLGYGYTF
.	TRBV10-2	TRBJ1-2	.	TGCGCCACGGGGGGGGGCCAAACTAACTATGGCTACACCTTC	CATGGGQTNYGYTF